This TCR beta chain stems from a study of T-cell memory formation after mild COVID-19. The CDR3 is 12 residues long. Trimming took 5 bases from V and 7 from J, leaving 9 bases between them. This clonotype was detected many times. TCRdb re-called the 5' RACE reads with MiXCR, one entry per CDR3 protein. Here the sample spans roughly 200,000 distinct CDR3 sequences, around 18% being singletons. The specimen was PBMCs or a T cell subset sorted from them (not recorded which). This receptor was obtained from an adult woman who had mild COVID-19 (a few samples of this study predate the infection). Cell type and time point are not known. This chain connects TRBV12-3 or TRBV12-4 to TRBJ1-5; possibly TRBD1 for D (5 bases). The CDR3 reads CASSDTGQPQHF. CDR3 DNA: TGTGCCAGCAGTGATACAGGCCAGCCCCAGCATTTT.